The source of this T cell receptor (beta chain) is a study of post-analysis software for immune sequencing data. Study context: The study covered relapsing-remitting, secondary progressive and progressive-relapsing courses of multiple sclerosis. Notes on the study in general: Strong co-clustering by F measure linked samples that shared a preparation batch. In patients, TRBV5-6, TRBV5-1 and TRBV20-1 belonged to four or five TRBV segments found more frequently than in controls. Controls significantly exceeded multiple sclerosis patients in normalized Chao1 diversity.

cDNA libraries of TCR beta carried unique molecular identifiers. Once about 0.95 to 10 million T cells were used, 400,000 to 550,000 cDNA molecules resulted. TCRdb fed the PCR reads into MiXCR, producing one record per CDR3 protein. The sample lists roughly 700,000 distinct CDR3 sequences, approximately 30% occurring once. V trimming: 5 bases; J trimming: 5 bases; junction bases outside the gene matches: 10. Per germline, CDR1 DFQATT and CDR2 SNEGSKA (reference sequence). This CDR3 contains 14 residues. Remarks on this clonotype: Antigen: not known.

Sequenced sample: blood. The chain is built from TRBV20-1 and TRBJ2-5; 8 bases match TRBD2. The source is a girl under 18 with multiple sclerosis. The DNA for the CDR3 is TGCAGTGCTTCCCCAGCGGGAGATTTTGAGACCCAGTACTTC. Protein product: CSASPAGDFETQYF.